The present T cell receptor beta chain was sequenced within a study of cytomegalovirus exposure and HLA in healthy donors. Study-wide points: A later analysis reportedly identified an Asian-associated ancestry cluster as carrying fewer N-insertions than the 666-donor mean. There were some V segments, including TRBV6-2 and TRBV6-3, excluded as indistinguishable.

Regarding this clone: Its antigen is not identified.

PCR was performed using 60 Vbeta and 13 Jbeta primers. Sequencing used immunoSEQ multiplex PCR; TCRdb keeps in-frame clones, though not all of them. The profile shows approximately 210,000 clones, more than 60% of them singletons. Looked up from germline, CDR1 is SGHRS and CDR2 is YFSETQ. The CDR3 is 13 residues long. The V and J ends lost 3 bases and 6 bases respectively, with 12 bases between them. The sequenced sample was PBMCs. The rearrangement joins TRBV5-1 to TRBJ1-2, with D possibly being TRBD1 (6 bases). The TCR comes from a woman in her 30s in good health and CMV-seropositive. The CDR3 protein is CASSSGGADGYTF. CDR3 in DNA: TGCGCCAGCAGCTCGGGGGGGGCGGATGGCTACACCTTC.